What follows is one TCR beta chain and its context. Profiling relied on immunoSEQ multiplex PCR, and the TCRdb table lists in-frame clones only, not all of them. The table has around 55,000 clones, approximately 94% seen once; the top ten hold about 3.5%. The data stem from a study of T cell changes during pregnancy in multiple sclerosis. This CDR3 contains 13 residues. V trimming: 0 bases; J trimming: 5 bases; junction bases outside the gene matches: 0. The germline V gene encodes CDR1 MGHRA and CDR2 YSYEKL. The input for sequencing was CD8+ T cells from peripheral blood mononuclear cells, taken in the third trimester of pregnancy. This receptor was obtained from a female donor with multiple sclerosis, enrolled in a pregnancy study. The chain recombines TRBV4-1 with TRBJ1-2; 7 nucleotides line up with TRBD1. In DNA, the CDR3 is TGCGCCAGCAGCCAAGAGACAGGGTATGGCTACACCTTC. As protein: CASSQETGYGYTF.